Following are 17 T cell receptor beta chains from one sample sequenced in a study of Tregs in tolerant kidney transplant recipients. Generated by immunoSEQ multiplex PCR, the TCRdb table keeps only in-frame clones and is missing some. The sample includes 120,000 or so clones, about 91% of them seen just once. Material: CD4+ T cells from blood. The receptors derive from a human donor in good health.

The CDR3 here is CASWTGTFSTDTQYF. The CDR3 region has the DNA TGTGCCAGCTGGACAGGGACGTTTAGCACAGATACGCAGTATTTT. The chain recombines TRBV6-1 with TRBJ2-3; 8 bases line up with TRBD1. The germline V gene has CDR1 MNHNS and CDR2 SASEGT. The trim removed 8 bases at V and 0 bases at J, leaving 7 bases unmatched. CDR3 length equals 15 residues.

The chain couples TRBV7-9 to TRBJ2-1; 13 nucleotides match TRBD2. Germline loops: CDR1 SEHNR, CDR2 FQNEAQ (reference sequence). The CDR3 has 14 amino acids. J was trimmed by 14 bases and V by 3 bases; bases with no gene match: 7. Written as DNA, the CDR3 is TGTGCCAGCAGCTTGGGACTAGCGGGAAGCGGTGAGTTCTTC. This translates into CASSLGLAGSGEFF.

The gene calls are TRBV30 and TRBJ1-2, with D perhaps TRBD1 (5 bases). CDR3 size: 17 residues. The ends were cut back, 3 bases at V and 5 bases at J, with 25 bases in the middle. Germline CDR1 is GTSNPN and CDR2 is SVGIG (reference sequence). The DNA of the CDR3 is TGTGCCTGGAGCCGCGGGACCTTACAAATTACCGGTTATGGCTACACCTTC. Its protein is CAWSRGTLQITGYGYTF.

The CDR3 loop reads CASSPRNSNQPQHF. The CDR3 coding sequence is TGTGCCAGCTCACCCAGGAATAGCAATCAGCCCCAGCATTTT. V is TRBV18 and J is TRBJ1-5, with D hard to call. The CDR3 extends over 14 amino acids. Trimming pared 3 bases from V and 0 bases from J, leaving 6 bases between. Germline lookup yields CDR1 KGHSH and CDR2 LQKENI.

The CDR3: CASSLQPSAGGTGELFF. CDR3 bases: TGTGCCAGCAGCTTACAACCATCGGCAGGGGGGACCGGGGAGCTGTTTTTT. The chain recombines TRBV7-8 with TRBJ2-2; D perhaps matches TRBD1 (7 bases). V shed 2 bases and J shed 5 bases, with 18 bases lying between them. The CDR3 loop spans 17 amino acids. Germline V CDR1 and CDR2: SGHVS, FQNEAQ.

The J gene is TRBJ2-3, the V gene TRBV5-1, with 9 bases lining up with TRBD2. The CDR3 extends over 16 amino acids. Germline assignment: CDR1 SGHRS and CDR2 YFSETQ. Trimming took 2 bases from V and 0 from J; bases not matched to a gene: 4. The CDR3 loop is CASSFSSGASTDTQYF. The DNA for the CDR3 is TGCGCCAGCAGCTTCTCTAGCGGGGCTAGCACAGATACGCAGTATTTT.

V usage is TRBV12-5 and J usage is TRBJ2-5; 12 bases map to TRBD2. Germline V CDR1 and CDR2: LGHNT, FRNRAP. This CDR3 contains 15 residues. The V and J ends lost 5 bases and 2 bases, in that order; junction bases with no gene match: 3. DNA of the CDR3: TGTGCTAGTGGTAACGGACTAGCGGGGCAAGAGACCCAGTACTTC. Translated, it gives CASGNGLAGQETQYF.

This rearrangement joins TRBV15 to TRBJ2-7; possible D gene TRBD2, 5 bases. V lost 0 bases and J 7 bases, leaving 10 bases between the germline ends. Germline CDR1 LNHNV, CDR2 YYDKDF (reference sequence). The CDR3 contains 13 residues. In DNA, the CDR3 is TGTGCCACCAGCAGAGAGAGGGCCCGGGAGCAGTACTTC. Its translation: CATSRERAREQYF.

In this sample, this clone turned up a few times. The chain has TRBV27 and TRBJ2-1; 9 bases line up with TRBD2. Germline CDR1 and CDR2: MNHEY and SMNVEV (reference sequence). The V segment lost 9 bases and the J segment 2 bases; nucleotides outside the gene matches: 5. The CDR3 length is 14 residues. The CDR3 sequence is CASSSGSTYNEQFF. The CDR3 DNA follows: TGTGCCAGTAGTAGCGGGAGTACCTACAATGAGCAGTTCTTC.

This clone was picked up a small number of times. The chain combines TRBV30 with TRBJ1-2; maybe TRBD1 (6 bases). V was clipped by 4 bases and J by 4 bases, with 19 bases between them. From germline, CDR1 is GTSNPN and CDR2 SVGIG (reference sequence). There are 15 residues in the CDR3. CDR3 sequence reads: CAWKWGRGIPYGYTF. CDR3 bases: TGTGCCTGGAAATGGGGGCGGGGGATTCCCTATGGCTACACCTTC. Full variable domain (outside the CDR3, taken from reference TRBV30 and TRBJ1-2): SQTIHQWPATLVQPVGSPLSLECTVEGTSNPNLYWYRQAAGRGLQLLFYSVGIGQISSEVPQNLSASRPQDRQFILSSKKLLLSDSGFYLCAWKWGRGIPYGYTFGSGTRLTVV.

For the CDR3, the DNA is TGTGCCACCAGCAGAGACCGGATCGAGCAGTACTTC. Protein sequence: CATSRDRIEQYF. The gene calls are TRBV15 and TRBJ2-7, with unresolved D. CDR3 length: 12 residues. Germline values: CDR1 LNHNV, CDR2 YYDKDF (reference sequence). Trimming shortened V by 0 bases and J by 6 bases, and 6 bases separated the two germline ends. The variable domain in full, completed from reference TRBV15 and TRBJ2-7, reads DAMVIQNPRYQVTQFGKPVTLSCSQTLNHNVMYWYQQKSSQAPKLLFHYYDKDFNNEADTPDNFQSRRPNTSFCFLDIRSPGLGDTAMYLCATSRDRIEQYFGPGTRLTVT.

The chain combines TRBV5-1 with TRBJ2-5; tentative D call: TRBD1 (5 bases). Germline V CDR1 and CDR2: SGHRS, YFSETQ. The CDR3 covers 14 residues. The V end was cut by 1 base, the J end by 5 bases, with 12 bases between. This chain's CDR3 is CASSLRQGIETQYF. The CDR3 DNA follows: TGCGCCAGCAGCTTGCGGCAGGGCATTGAGACCCAGTACTTC.

The rearrangement links TRBV5-8 to TRBJ1-3; D might be TRBD1 (6 bases). The CDR3 has 14 amino acids. V was trimmed by 1 base and J by 2 bases, leaving 7 bases between them. Germline CDR1 and CDR2: SGHTS and YDEGEE. CDR3 sequence reads: CASSLTGTGNTIYF. DNA of the CDR3: TGTGCCAGCAGCTTGACAGGGACTGGAAACACCATATATTTT.

The CDR3 spells CASSYGGQGASYGYTF. As DNA, the CDR3 is TGTGCCAGCAGTTACGGGGGACAGGGGGCCTCCTATGGCTACACCTTC. V usage is TRBV6-5 and J usage is TRBJ1-2; 12 bases match TRBD1. J gave up 4 bases and V 2 bases, and 5 bases lay outside the gene matches. Germline V gene lookup returns CDR1 MNHEY and CDR2 SVGAGI. This CDR3 region has 16 residues.

This rearrangement joins TRBV9 to TRBJ1-4; no reliable D call. V was pared by 2 bases and J by 2 bases, with 7 bases between. This CDR3 is 14 amino acids long. In germline, CDR1 is SGDLS, CDR2 YYNGEE. The CDR3 DNA sequence: TGTGCCAGCAGCGTGGCCGACACTAATGAAAAACTGTTTTTT. Its protein is CASSVADTNEKLFF. The variable domain in full, with the rest retrieved from reference TRBV9 and TRBJ1-4, is DSGVTQTPKHLITATGQRVTLRCSPRSGDLSVYWYQQSLDQGLQFLIQYYNGEERAKGNILERFSAQQFPDLHSELNLSSLELGDSALYFCASSVADTNEKLFFGSGTQLSVL.

The CDR3 sequence is CATSFPQETQYF. CDR3 DNA sequence: TGTGCCACCAGCTTCCCTCAAGAGACCCAGTACTTC. The chain recombines TRBV15 with TRBJ2-5; D gene unclear. Germline CDR1 reads LNHNV; CDR2 reads YYDKDF (reference sequence). Trimming removed 5 bases at V and 2 bases at J, with 6 bases between. The CDR3 consists of 12 residues.

The chain uses TRBV4-2 and TRBJ2-1, with TRBD2 matching over 8 bases. CDR3 length: 15 amino acids. The ends lost 3 bases at V and 9 bases at J; junction bases unmatched: 10. Germline-derived CDR1 and CDR2 are LGHNA and YNFKEQ. CDR3 residues: CASSHQAGVVPEQFF. The CDR3 coding sequence is TGTGCCAGCAGCCACCAAGCGGGAGTGGTCCCTGAGCAGTTCTTC.